This T cell receptor (beta chain) was captured by sequencing in a study of blood T cell repertoires in COVID-19. This table comes from immunoSEQ multiplex PCR, and its TCRdb copy is limited to in-frame clones, with some not included. This sample has a few hundred thousand clones, with 90% found just once. The trim removed 6 bases at V and 7 bases at J, leaving 10 bases unmatched. The germline V gene encodes CDR1 ENHRY and CDR2 SYGVKD. CDR3 size: 14 residues. The sample taken for sequencing was peripheral blood. The TCR originated in an older woman with COVID-19, enrolled during active disease. The chain has TRBV10-3 and TRBJ1-2, with TRBD1 matching 8 bases. The CDR3 DNA reads as TGTGCCATCAGGCGCCAGGGGGCGCAGGGTGGCTACACCTTC. Its protein product is CAIRRQGAQGGYTF.